Below are 7 T cell receptor beta chains sequenced from a single sample in a study of Graves' ophthalmopathy and Graves' hyperthyroidism. The TCR beta CDR3 regions underwent amplification from RNA transcripts. In the first round, RT-PCR was carried out with HTBI primers, and a multiplex PCR formed the second round. TCRdb passed the multiplex PCR reads through MiXCR, listing each CDR3 protein once. The sample lists 680,000 or so distinct CDR3 sequences, around a fifth occurring once. Sequenced input: peripheral blood. All receptors come from a woman aged 18-30 years with stable Graves' hyperthyroidism. Some clones in this sample may be carry-over from other donors' samples.

This clonotype was counted many times. The J gene is TRBJ1-5, the V gene TRBV12-3 or TRBV12-4, with 8 bases aligning to TRBD1. Unmatched junction bases numbered 10, after V lost 7 bases and J lost 5 bases. The CDR3 totals 15 residues. The CDR3 region has the DNA TGTGCCAGCACCAGAGGACAGGGTTCGTATCAGCCCCAGCATTTT. Its protein product is CASTRGQGSYQPQHF.

Note on this clonotype: Possible read error: a much larger clone is one base away. The chain is built from TRBV9 and TRBJ1-5; D gene ambiguous. Germline CDR1 and CDR2: SGDLS and YYNGEE. The V end lost 0 bases, the J end lost 0 bases, and 4 bases lay between the germline ends. The CDR3 consists of 14 residues. CDR3 amino acids: CASSVDDSNQPQHF. DNA for the CDR3: TGTGCCAGCAGCGTAGACGATAGCAATCAGCCCCAGCATTTT.

The V and J genes are TRBV19 and TRBJ1-2; 8 nucleotides align to TRBD1. The CDR3 is made up of 15 amino acids. The J segment lost 4 bases and the V segment lost 5 bases, leaving 9 bases of the junction unmatched. Germline V gives CDR1 LNHDA, CDR2 SQIVND (reference sequence). The CDR3 coding sequence is TGTGCCAGTAGTTTCGGACAGGGATCGAGCTATGGCTACACCTTC. It specifies CASSFGQGSSYGYTF.

This clonotype was counted many times. J is TRBJ2-7 and V is TRBV2; D perhaps matches TRBD1 (5 bases). Trimming cost V 0 bases and J 0 bases, with 9 bases left between them. The germline gives CDR1 SNHLY, CDR2 FYNNEI. The CDR3 contains 15 residues. The CDR3 nucleotides read TGTGCCAGCAGTGAAGCACAGGTTACCTCCTACGAGCAGTACTTC. It translates to CASSEAQVTSYEQYF.

This clonotype was counted at least ten times. This chain connects TRBV20-1 to TRBJ2-7; D might be TRBD2 (5 bases). CDR1 DFQATT and CDR2 SNEGSKA come from the germline V gene (reference sequence). Deletions cut 0 bases from V and 3 bases from J, with 12 bases between. The CDR3 is 14 residues long. The CDR3 DNA follows: TGCAGTGCTAGAGATTCGAGGGAGATCTACGAGCAGTACTTC. Protein sequence: CSARDSREIYEQYF.

This clonotype was picked up many times. This chain uses TRBV6-2 or TRBV6-3 with TRBJ2-7; 10 bases are a match to TRBD1. Trimming took 5 bases from V and 4 from J; bases not matched to a gene: 8. The CDR3 covers 15 residues. Germline lookup yields CDR1 MNHEY and CDR2 SVGEGT. CDR3 in DNA: TGTGCCAGCAGTCCACCCGGGACAGGGGCGTACGAGCAGTACTTC. This codes for CASSPPGTGAYEQYF.

This clonotype was observed many times. V and J are TRBV20-1 and TRBJ2-7; TRBD1 aligns across 9 bases. CDR3 size: 15 residues. Germline CDR1 DFQATT, CDR2 SNEGSKA (reference sequence). V lost 5 bases to trimming and J lost 3 bases; unmatched junction nucleotides: 11. This CDR3 is CSALVNRGPYYEQYF. DNA of the CDR3: TGCAGTGCTTTAGTTAACAGGGGGCCCTACTACGAGCAGTACTTC.